Shown below are 13 T cell receptor beta chains from a single sample sequenced in a study of human T cells and chemical hapten exposure. MiXCR, applied by TCRdb to the RACE reads, yields one record per CDR3 protein. The sample lists just over 40,000 distinct CDR3 sequences, about 3.5% occurring once. Time point defined: patch test 2, 6 weeks after DPC sensitization. Treatment: therapeutic diphenylcyclopropenone sensitization with weekly scalp DPC. Source: whole blood, taken in connection with sensitization to the hapten diphenylcyclopropenone (DPC). Source of these receptors: a man aged 35-49 years with alopecia areata. Some clones in this sample may be carry-over from other donors' samples.

A few counts support this clonotype. The chain couples TRBV6-2 or TRBV6-3 to TRBJ1-5; 10 positions match TRBD1. CDR1 is MNHEY and CDR2 is SVGEGT in the germline V gene. Losses at the gene ends were 8 bases for V and 2 bases for J; bases not matched to a gene: 6. This CDR3 has 15 residues. CDR3 sequence: CASGTGVGGNQPQHF. As DNA, the CDR3 is TGTGCCAGCGGGACAGGGGTCGGGGGCAATCAGCCCCAGCATTTT.

This clonotype showed up many times. The chain joins TRBV12-3 or TRBV12-4 to TRBJ2-5; TRBD2 is a possible D gene (5 bases). The CDR3 contains 15 residues. With 2 bases removed from V and 4 bases from J, the gap between germline ends came to 14 bases. CDR3 nucleotides: TGTGCCAGCAGTTTACGTGAGGGATATCGAGAGACCCAGTACTTC. Translating gives CASSLREGYRETQYF.

The sample holds many counts of this clonotype. J is TRBJ1-5 and V is TRBV12-3 or TRBV12-4; a weak D match, TRBD1 (5 bases). V lost 0 bases and J lost 0, with 15 bases in between. This CDR3 comprises 18 residues. The CDR3 loop is CASSLAETVDYSNQPQHF. In DNA, the CDR3 is TGTGCCAGCAGTTTAGCGGAGACAGTCGACTATAGCAATCAGCCCCAGCATTTT.

In its sample, this clonotype was seen many times. This chain uses TRBV5-4 with TRBJ1-1; TRBD1 is a possible D gene (5 bases). Germline V gives CDR1 SGHNT, CDR2 YYREEE (reference sequence). Trimming cost V 1 base and J 5 bases, with 12 bases left between them. This CDR3 has 14 amino acids. The CDR3 coding sequence is TGTGCCAGCAGCTTGCAGGGAATAAGGACTGAAGCTTTCTTT. It specifies CASSLQGIRTEAFF.

This clonotype was seen repeatedly, ten times or more. The V call is TRBV2, the J call TRBJ1-1, with D unclear. V was trimmed by 4 bases and J by 11 bases, leaving 11 bases between them. The CDR3 runs 11 residues. Germline CDR1 is SNHLY and CDR2 is FYNNEI. CDR3 region: CASSGEYLAFF. The CDR3, as DNA: TGTGCCAGCAGTGGCGAGTACCTCGCTTTCTTT.

This clonotype showed up many times. V usage is TRBV6-5 and J usage is TRBJ2-7; 14 bases fit TRBD2. The germline CDR1 and CDR2 sequences are MNHEY and SVGAGI. The V segment lost 7 bases and the J segment 5 bases; nucleotides outside the gene matches: 7. The CDR3 runs to 15 residues. The DNA for the CDR3 is TGTGCCAGCATCCGACTAGCGGGAGGGCGGGACGAGCAGTACTTC. Translating it yields CASIRLAGGRDEQYF.

This clonotype was recorded many times. The V gene is TRBV19, the J gene TRBJ2-1; 9 bases are shared with TRBD2. Per the germline V gene, CDR1 is LNHDA and CDR2 is SQIVND (reference sequence). V was pared by 5 bases and J by 8 bases, with 13 bases of the junction left unmatched. The CDR3 is 16 amino acids. CDR3 in amino acids: CASSLGWREGSDEQFF. The CDR3 nucleotides are TGTGCCAGTAGTCTGGGGTGGCGGGAGGGCTCGGATGAGCAGTTCTTC. The full variable domain, with the rest looked up from reference TRBV19 and TRBJ2-1, is DGGITQSPKYLFRKEGQNVTLSCEQNLNHDAMYWYRQDPGQGLRLIYYSQIVNDFQKGDIAEGYSVSREKKESFPLTVTSAQKNPTAFYLCASSLGWREGSDEQFFGPGTRLTVL.

CDR3 loop: CASRPGVTAGETQYF. The DNA for the CDR3 is TGTGCCAGCAGACCCGGGGTGACGGCTGGAGAGACCCAGTACTTC. The chain has TRBV12-3 or TRBV12-4 and TRBJ2-5; the D gene is possibly TRBD2 (5 bases). The CDR3 covers 15 residues. With 6 bases removed from V and 4 bases from J, the gap between germline ends came to 18 bases.

The rearrangement joins TRBV14 to TRBJ1-1; D unclear. Trimming left V 1 base short and J 3 bases short, with 3 bases between. Germline CDR1 SGHDN, CDR2 FVKESK. The CDR3 spans 12 residues. The CDR3 sequence is CASSQVYTEAFF. The CDR3 DNA is TGTGCCAGCAGCCAAGTCTACACTGAAGCTTTCTTT.

This clonotype was recorded many times. J is TRBJ2-7 and V is TRBV19; 9 positions agree with TRBD2. J lost 0 bases, V lost 3 bases, and 18 bases had no gene match. Germline values: CDR1 LNHDA, CDR2 SQIVND (reference sequence). The CDR3 has 20 amino acids. The CDR3 bases are TGTGCCAGTAGTATTGCGGTGGTTTTTCGTGGGACTAGCCACTCCTACGAGCAGTACTTC. This codes for CASSIAVVFRGTSHSYEQYF.

The chain carries TRBV12-3 or TRBV12-4 and TRBJ1-1, with 7 bases fitting TRBD1. The V segment lost 6 bases and the J segment 3 bases; nucleotides outside the gene matches: 4. The CDR3 has 13 residues. CDR3 region: CASRLTGDTEAFF. The CDR3 region has the DNA TGTGCCAGCAGGCTCACAGGGGACACTGAAGCTTTCTTT.

This clonotype was counted many times. Here the CDR3 DNA reads TGTGCCAGCAGGGCCCCCGGGGAGCTGTTTTTT. Translation gives CASRAPGELFF. V is TRBV28 and J is TRBJ2-2; D is ambiguous. V dropped 6 bases and J dropped 6 bases, with 5 bases sitting between them. CDR1 is MDHEN, CDR2 SYDVKM, per germline. The CDR3 sequence is 11 residues long. Variable domain in full (rest from reference TRBV28 and TRBJ2-2): DVKVTQSSRYLVKRTGEKVFLECVQDMDHENMFWYRQDPGLGLRLIYFSYDVKMKEKGDIPEGYSVSREKKERFSLILESASTNQTSMYLCASRAPGELFFGEGSRLTVL.

This clonotype was observed at least ten times. The V call is TRBV28, the J call TRBJ1-2, with 10 bases aligning to TRBD1. The length of the CDR3 is 16 residues. Per the germline V gene, CDR1 is MDHEN and CDR2 is SYDVKM. The ends lost 7 bases at V and 3 bases at J; junction bases unmatched: 11. The DNA for the CDR3 is TGTGCCAGCACCCCAGCCGGGACAGGGGCGGACTATGGCTACACCTTC. It encodes CASTPAGTGADYGYTF.